A selection of T cell receptor beta chains follows, all from one sample in a study of memory CD4+ T cells and cytomegalovirus serostatus. The protocol was immunoSEQ multiplex PCR, while the TCRdb copy is restricted to in-frame clones and leaves out a portion. The repertoire consists of tens of thousands of clones, with around 82% occurring once and the leading ten covering about 0.5%. The specimen was memory CD4+ T cells from blood. These receptors all come from an adult in good health and CMV-seronegative. Some clones in this sample may be carry-over from other donors' samples. Each CDR3 is given with its conserved first and last residue. The D gene is left open where the match is weak. The size field is filled for only some rows; it gives once, few, many or a size class.

>TRBV5-6|-|-|TRBJ2-1
CASSLTVHNHSEQFF
TGTGCCAGCAGCTTAACGGTTCACAACCACAGTGAGCAGTTCTTC
>TRBV18|TRBD1|-|TRBJ2-5
CASSPIMRTGTQETQYF
TGTGCCAGCTCACCCATTATGAGGACAGGAACCCAAGAGACCCAGTACTTC
>TRBV7-2|-|-|TRBJ2-6
CASSSLGSGANVLTF
TGTGCCAGCAGCTCACTGGGCTCTGGGGCCAACGTCCTGACTTTC
>TRBV5-1|TRBD2|few|TRBJ2-3
CASSLERGLAGSYTQYF
TGCGCCAGCAGCTTGGAGAGGGGACTAGCGGGATCCTATACGCAGTATTTT
>TRBV28|-|-|TRBJ2-7
CASSLKAKQYF
TGTGCCAGCAGTTTAAAAGCGAAACAGTACTTC
>TRBV12-5|-|-|TRBJ2-5
CASGLEETQYF
TGTGCTAGTGGTTTGGAAGAGACCCAGTACTTC
>TRBV5-1|TRBD1|-|TRBJ2-6
CASSPRQGSGANVLTF
TGCGCCAGCAGCCCGAGACAGGGCTCTGGGGCCAACGTCCTGACTTTC
>TRBV5-1|-|-|TRBJ2-2
CASSPGSNTGELFF
TGCGCCAGCAGCCCGGGGTCGAACACCGGGGAGCTGTTTTTT
>TRBV7-2|TRBD1|-|TRBJ1-2
CASSSQPGQSNYGYTF
TGTGCCAGCAGCTCACAACCGGGACAGAGTAACTATGGCTACACCTTC
>TRBV19|TRBD1|-|TRBJ1-5
CASSGLPGQVYPQHF
TGTGCCAGTAGTGGCCTACCGGGACAGGTTTATCCCCAGCATTTT
>TRBV5-1|TRBD2|few|TRBJ2-3
CASSLGNSGMDTQYF
TGCGCCAGCAGCTTGGGGAATAGCGGGATGGATACGCAGTATTTT
>TRBV15|-|-|TRBJ1-4
CATRRGAREKLFF
TGTGCCACCAGGCGGGGGGCGCGTGAAAAACTGTTTTTT
>TRBV1|-|-|TRBJ2-2
CTSSQRDPPSRTGELFF
TGCACCAGCAGCCAAAGGGACCCACCGAGTAGGACCGGGGAGCTGTTTTTT
>TRBV28|-|-|TRBJ1-1
CASSFIENTEAFF
TGTGCCAGCAGTTTTATTGAGAACACTGAAGCTTTCTTT
>TRBV19|TRBD2|-|TRBJ2-2
CASRTSGSGVTGELFF
TGTGCCAGTAGGACTAGCGGGAGTGGGGTCACCGGGGAGCTGTTTTTT
>TRBV10-2|-|-|TRBJ1-6
CASSEGRGTDNSPLHF
TGCGCCAGCAGTGAGGGCCGGGGTACGGATAATTCACCCCTCCACTTT
>TRBV9|-|few|TRBJ2-2
CASSVIQNTGELFF
TGTGCCAGCAGCGTAATCCAGAACACCGGGGAGCTGTTTTTT
>TRBV7-2|-|-|TRBJ2-3
CASSFQGGGRDTQYF
TGTGCCAGCAGCTTTCAGGGGGGAGGCCGTGATACGCAGTATTTT
>TRBV19|-|medium-sized|TRBJ2-5
CASSFGLGGTQYF
TGTGCCAGTAGTTTCGGACTAGGGGGGACCCAGTACTTC
>TRBV5-4|TRBD1|-|TRBJ1-6
CASRPGQDYNSPLHF
TGTGCCAGCAGACCTGGACAGGACTATAATTCACCCCTCCACTTT
>TRBV5-1|TRBD2|once|TRBJ2-1
CASSLGGTSGNNEQFF
TGCGCCAGCAGCCTGGGTGGGACTAGCGGGAACAATGAGCAGTTCTTC
>TRBV7-9|-|-|TRBJ1-6
CASSPPGNSPLHF
TGTGCCAGCAGCCCTCCAGGGAATTCACCCCTCCACTTT
>TRBV7-8|-|few|TRBJ1-5
CASSRDSRNQPQHF
TGTGCCAGCAGCCGCGACAGTCGCAATCAGCCCCAGCATTTT
>TRBV5-1|-|few|TRBJ1-1
CASSLTGAANTEAFF
TGCGCCAGCAGCTTAACTGGTGCAGCGAACACTGAAGCTTTCTTT
>TRBV5-1|-|-|TRBJ2-2
CASSLAFAGTGELFF
TGCGCCAGCAGCTTGGCTTTCGCCGGCACCGGGGAGCTGTTTTTT
>TRBV7-3|TRBD2|-|TRBJ2-5
CASSPSGSTQTQYF
TGTGCCAGCAGCCCGAGCGGGAGCACGCAGACCCAGTACTTC
>TRBV28|-|-|TRBJ2-6
CASSVMHGSGANVLTF
TGTGCCAGCAGTGTGATGCATGGCTCTGGGGCCAACGTCCTGACTTTC
>TRBV6-5|-|-|TRBJ1-1
CASSSRTEAFF
TGTGCCAGCAGTTCCCGGACTGAAGCTTTCTTT
>TRBV6-1|TRBD1|-|TRBJ1-1
CASSEDRITEAFF
TGTGCCAGCAGTGAGGACAGGATCACTGAAGCTTTCTTT
>TRBV6-1|TRBD1|-|TRBJ1-3
CASSLYRGAGNTIYF
TGTGCCAGCTCACTTTACAGGGGAGCTGGAAACACCATATATTTT
>TRBV6-5|-|-|TRBJ2-2
CASSYESGWTGELFF
TGTGCCAGCAGTTACGAGTCCGGTTGGACCGGGGAGCTGTTTTTT
>TRBV7-3|-|-|TRBJ2-5
CASSSRPGQQETQYF
TGTGCCAGCAGCTCTAGGCCGGGACAACAAGAGACCCAGTACTTC
>TRBV7-2|-|-|TRBJ1-1
CASSPPGGETEAFF
TGTGCCAGCAGCCCCCCCGGGGGCGAAACTGAAGCTTTCTTT